In this sample, the clone carrying this T cell receptor beta chain turned up many times. The antigen remains unidentified. Trimming removed 5 bases from V and 12 bases from J, with 19 bases in between. The CDR3 extends over 13 amino acids. The use of a sample-barcoded 5' primer and a J-beta primer mix characterized a second PCR of roughly 6 to 11 cycles. MiXCR was run by TCRdb on the 5' RACE reads, yielding one entry per CDR3 protein. The sample gives 1.5 million to 2 million distinct CDR3 sequences, about 30% of which show up once; 7.7% is in the top ten. These data originate in a study of blood T cells in healthy people across ages. Study-wide findings and caveats: The fall in TCR beta diversity per million T cells was roughly linear with age. Correlation between TCR beta diversity and naive T cell percentage was strong.

The chain has TRBV12-3 or TRBV12-4 and TRBJ1-2; weak D call: TRBD1 (5 bases). The clonotype comes from a woman in her thirties in good health. Sequenced material: blood. CDR3 coding DNA: TGTGCCAGCAGTGAGACCGGGACGTCCCGGCACACCTTC. Amino acid sequence: CASSETGTSRHTF.